Listed below are T cell receptor beta chains from one sample, sequenced in a study of OX40 agonist ivuxolimab in advanced cancers. TCRdb keeps only in-frame clones here, not all; method: immunoSEQ multiplex PCR. The table records about 92,000 clones, roughly 93% of them present only once. Sample: CD4+ or CD8+ T cells sorted from blood, taken in a trial of the OX40 agonist ivuxolimab. The receptors stem from an adult with an advanced solid tumor such as melanoma, head and neck, liver or kidney cancer. Both conserved end residues are part of each CDR3. A D gene is named only where the DNA matches it firmly. Clone size appears in some rows only: once, few, many, or a class for an expanded clone.

J: TRBJ2-5
D: -
V: TRBV5-1
size: -
CDR3: CASQSEETQYF
DNA: TGCGCCAGCCAATCCGAGGAGACCCAGTACTTC

J: TRBJ2-3
D: -
V: TRBV7-9
size: -
CDR3: CASSLTQAPTDTQYF
DNA: TGCGCCAGCAGCTTAACACAAGCGCCCACAGATACGCAGTATTTT

J: TRBJ1-1
D: -
V: TRBV9
size: -
CDR3: CASSVAPRAEAFF
DNA: TGTGCCAGCAGCGTAGCCCCGAGGGCTGAAGCTTTCTTT

J: TRBJ2-3
D: TRBD1
V: TRBV5-1
size: -
CDR3: CASSFRQGGFSTDTQYF
DNA: TGCGCCAGCAGCTTCCGACAGGGGGGGTTTTCCACAGATACGCAGTATTTT

J: TRBJ1-3
D: TRBD1
V: TRBV4-3
size: -
CDR3: CASSQSDRGGNTIYF
DNA: TGCGCCAGCAGCCAATCGGACAGGGGAGGAAACACCATATATTTT

J: TRBJ2-7
D: TRBD1
V: TRBV10-3
size: -
CDR3: CAIKGDSNPYEQYF
DNA: TGTGCCATCAAAGGGGACAGTAACCCCTACGAGCAGTACTTC

J: TRBJ1-2
D: TRBD1
V: TRBV5-6
size: once
CDR3: CASRSPGQGRYGYTF
DNA: TGTGCCAGCAGGTCGCCGGGACAGGGGCGCTATGGCTACACCTTC

J: TRBJ2-1
D: TRBD2
V: TRBV19
size: -
CDR3: CASSSRTSGYYNEQFF
DNA: TGTGCCAGTAGTTCCCGGACTAGCGGGTACTACAATGAGCAGTTCTTC

J: TRBJ2-2
D: -
V: TRBV7-2
size: few
CDR3: CASSLEPNGELFF
DNA: TGTGCCAGCAGCTTAGAGCCTAACGGGGAGCTGTTTTTT

J: TRBJ2-2
D: -
V: TRBV7-3
size: -
CDR3: CASSLAGRGVSGELFF
DNA: TGTGCCAGCAGCTTGGCGGGCAGGGGAGTTTCCGGGGAGCTGTTTTTT